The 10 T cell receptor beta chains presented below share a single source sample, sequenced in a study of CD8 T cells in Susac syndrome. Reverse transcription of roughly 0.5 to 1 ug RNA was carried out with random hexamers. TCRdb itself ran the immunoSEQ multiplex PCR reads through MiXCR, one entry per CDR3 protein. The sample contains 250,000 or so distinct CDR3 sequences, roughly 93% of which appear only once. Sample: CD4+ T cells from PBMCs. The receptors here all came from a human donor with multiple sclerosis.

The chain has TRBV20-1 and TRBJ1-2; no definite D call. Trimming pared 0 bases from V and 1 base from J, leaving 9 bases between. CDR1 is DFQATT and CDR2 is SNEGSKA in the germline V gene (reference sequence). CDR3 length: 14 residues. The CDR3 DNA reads TGCAGTGCTAGAGATCTTGGCAGTAACTATGGCTACACCTTC. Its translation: CSARDLGSNYGYTF.

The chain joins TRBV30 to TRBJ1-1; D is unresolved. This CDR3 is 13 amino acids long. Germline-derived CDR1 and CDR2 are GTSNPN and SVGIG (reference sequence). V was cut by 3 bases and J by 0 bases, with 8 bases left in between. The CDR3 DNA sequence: TGTGCCTGGAGCGGGAGGATGAACACTGAAGCTTTCTTT. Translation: CAWSGRMNTEAFF.

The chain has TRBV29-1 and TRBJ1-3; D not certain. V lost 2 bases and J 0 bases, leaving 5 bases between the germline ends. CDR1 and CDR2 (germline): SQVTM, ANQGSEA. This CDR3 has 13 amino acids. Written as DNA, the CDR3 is TGCAGCGTTGAATGGTCCTCTGGAAACACCATATATTTT. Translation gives CSVEWSSGNTIYF.

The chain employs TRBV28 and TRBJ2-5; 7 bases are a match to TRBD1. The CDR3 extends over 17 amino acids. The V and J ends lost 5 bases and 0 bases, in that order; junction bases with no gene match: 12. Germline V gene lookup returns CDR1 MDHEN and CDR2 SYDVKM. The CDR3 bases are TGTGCCAGCAGTGCACCTCACAGGGGAAAGTACCAAGAGACCCAGTACTTC. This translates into CASSAPHRGKYQETQYF.

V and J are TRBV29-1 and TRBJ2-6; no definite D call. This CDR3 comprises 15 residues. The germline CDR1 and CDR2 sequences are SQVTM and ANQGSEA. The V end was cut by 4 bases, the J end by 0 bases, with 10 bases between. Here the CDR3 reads CSVGAARSGANVLTF. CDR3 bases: TGCAGCGTTGGGGCAGCTCGCTCTGGGGCCAACGTCCTGACTTTC. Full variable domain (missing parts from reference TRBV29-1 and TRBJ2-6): SAVISQKPSRDICQRGTSLTIQCQVDSQVTMMFWYRQQPGQSLTLIATANQGSEATYESGFVIDKFPISRPNLTFSTLTVSNMSPEDSSIYLCSVGAARSGANVLTFGAGSRLTVL.

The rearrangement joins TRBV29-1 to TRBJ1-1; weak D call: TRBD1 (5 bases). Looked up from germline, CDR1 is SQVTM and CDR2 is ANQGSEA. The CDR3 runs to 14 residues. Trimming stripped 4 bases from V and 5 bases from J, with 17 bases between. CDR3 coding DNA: TGCAGCGTTGGAGCTAGGCAGGGAAGTACTGAAGCTTTCTTT. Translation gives CSVGARQGSTEAFF.

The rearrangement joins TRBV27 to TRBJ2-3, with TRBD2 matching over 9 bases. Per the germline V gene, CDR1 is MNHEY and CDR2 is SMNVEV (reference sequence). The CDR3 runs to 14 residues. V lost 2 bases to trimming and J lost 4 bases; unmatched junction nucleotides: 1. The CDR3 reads CASSLSGRSDTQYF. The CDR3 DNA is TGTGCCAGCAGTTTAAGCGGGAGGTCAGATACGCAGTATTTT.

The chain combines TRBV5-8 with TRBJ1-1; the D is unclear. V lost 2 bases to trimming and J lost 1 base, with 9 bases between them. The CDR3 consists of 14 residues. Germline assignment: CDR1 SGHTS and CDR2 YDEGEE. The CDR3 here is CASSFGLRNTEAFF. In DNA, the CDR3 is TGTGCCAGCAGCTTCGGACTGAGGAACACTGAAGCTTTCTTT.

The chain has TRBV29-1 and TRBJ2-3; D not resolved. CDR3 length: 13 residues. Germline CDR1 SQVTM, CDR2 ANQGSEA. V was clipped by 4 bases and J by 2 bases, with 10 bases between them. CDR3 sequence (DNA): TGCAGCGTTGTGGGCAGGTCCACAGATACGCAGTATTTT. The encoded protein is CSVVGRSTDTQYF.

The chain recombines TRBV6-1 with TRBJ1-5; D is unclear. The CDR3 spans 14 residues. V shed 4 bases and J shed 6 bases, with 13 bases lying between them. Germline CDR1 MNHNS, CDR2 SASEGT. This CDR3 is CASSAWGEGQPQHF. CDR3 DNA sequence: TGTGCCAGCAGTGCTTGGGGAGAGGGTCAGCCCCAGCATTTT.